This T cell receptor beta chain is drawn from a study of beta chain features in type 1 diabetes. Researchers reported sorting CD4+ naive, central memory, regulatory and stem cell-like memory cells via CD45RO/CCR7/CD25/CD127/CD95/CD27. Germline CDR1 is SEHNR and CDR2 is FQNEAQ (reference sequence). The CDR3 extends over 11 amino acids. The germline V and J ends were trimmed by 4 bases and 8 bases, with 5 bases remaining between them. The isolated RNA, all of it, was reverse transcribed, so expressed TCRB transcripts were what got sequenced. The repertoire was sequenced with immunoSEQ multiplex PCR; TCRdb's copy has only in-frame clones and lacks some. The sample shows hundreds of thousands of clones, 15% to 20% of them seen only once. Of note for this clone: Its specificity is not known.

Study-wide points: Whatever favoring of shorter templates PCR might show would apply equally to patients and controls. Reads derived from cDNA could over-represent cells showing high TCR expression. Within each of all four CD4+ subsets, Type 1 diabetes patients had TCRB CDR3s that were moderately but significantly shorter.

Sequenced: naive CD4+ T cells from blood. This chain connects TRBV7-9 to TRBJ2-2; D remains ambiguous. The receptor comes from a woman aged 18 to 35 in good health. The CDR3 region is CASSSRGELFF. As DNA, the CDR3 is TGTGCCAGCAGCTCGAGGGGGGAGCTGTTTTTT. The full variable domain, in which reference TRBV7-9 and TRBJ2-2 provide the parts outside the CDR3, is DTGVSQNPRHKITKRGQNVTFRCDPISEHNRLYWYRQTLGQGPEFLTYFQNEAQLEKSRLLSDRFSAERPKGSFSTLEIQRTEQGDSAMYLCASSSRGELFFGEGSRLTVL.